This T cell receptor beta chain was sequenced for a study of cytomegalovirus exposure and HLA in healthy donors. The study, taken as a whole, reports: As confirmed in vitro, a few CMV-associated chains were specific for CMV antigens. Among TCR sequences, most were rare, though some public TCRs appeared in many donors. It was 150 to 200 TCR beta chains that were listed as cytomegalovirus-associated.

Sequencing was performed with immunoSEQ multiplex PCR; in TCRdb, only in-frame clones are kept and a portion is missing. The table includes about 360,000 clones, 86% detected once. Germline CDR1 and CDR2: SGHDT and YYEEEE. The CDR3 covers 17 residues. V was cut by 2 bases and J by 0 bases, with 15 bases left in between. The study drew the donors from its roughly 110-subject validation cohort, separate from the approximately 670-subject first cohort. This clone is a singleton in its sample. Its antigen is unknown. The clonotype was recovered from a woman aged 18-30 years in good health and CMV-seronegative. The chain uses TRBV5-6 and TRBJ2-1, with a possible D match to TRBD2 (6 bases). What was sequenced was PBMCs. The CDR3, as DNA: TGTGCCAGCAGCTTTACAGCGGGCACGAGCTCCTACAATGAGCAGTTCTTC. It yields the protein CASSFTAGTSSYNEQFF. The full variable domain, rest sourced from reference TRBV5-6 and TRBJ2-1, is DAGVTQSPTHLIKTRGQQVTLRCSPKSGHDTVSWYQQALGQGPQFIFQYYEEEERQRGNFPDRFSGHQFPNYSSELNVNALLLGDSALYLCASSFTAGTSSYNEQFFGPGTRLTVL.